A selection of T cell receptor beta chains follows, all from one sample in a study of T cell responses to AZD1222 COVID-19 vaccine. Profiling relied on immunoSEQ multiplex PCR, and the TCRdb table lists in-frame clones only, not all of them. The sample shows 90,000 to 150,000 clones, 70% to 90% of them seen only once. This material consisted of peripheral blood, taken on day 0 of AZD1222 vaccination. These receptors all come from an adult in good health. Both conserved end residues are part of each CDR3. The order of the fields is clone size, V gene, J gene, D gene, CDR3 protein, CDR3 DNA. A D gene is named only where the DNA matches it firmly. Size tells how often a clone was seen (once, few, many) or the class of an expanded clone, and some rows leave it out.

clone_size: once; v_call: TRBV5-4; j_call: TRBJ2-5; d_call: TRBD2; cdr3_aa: CASRGTGGVRETQYF; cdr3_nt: TGTGCCAGCAGAGGGACGGGGGGGGTAAGGGAGACCCAGTACTTC
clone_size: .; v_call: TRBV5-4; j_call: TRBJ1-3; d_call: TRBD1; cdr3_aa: CASSLGQGPSSGNTIYF; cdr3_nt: TGTGCCAGCAGCTTGGGACAGGGCCCGAGCTCTGGAAACACCATATATTTT
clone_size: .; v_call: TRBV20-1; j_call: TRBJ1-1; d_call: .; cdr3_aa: CSAAWNTEAFF; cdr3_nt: TGCAGTGCCGCCTGGAACACTGAAGCTTTCTTT
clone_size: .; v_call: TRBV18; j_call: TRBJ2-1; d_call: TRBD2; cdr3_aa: CASSPGTSGRKYNEQFF; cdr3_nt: TGTGCCAGCTCACCCGGGACTAGCGGGAGAAAGTACAATGAGCAGTTCTTC
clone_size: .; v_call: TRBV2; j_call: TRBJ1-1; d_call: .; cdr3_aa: CASSEAVRKGRMVF; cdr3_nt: TGTGCCAGCAGTGAAGCGGTCCGGAAAGGGAGGATGGTTTTT
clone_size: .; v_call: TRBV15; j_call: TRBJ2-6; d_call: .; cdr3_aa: CATSSLRMNSGANVLTF; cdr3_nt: TGTGCCACCAGCAGCCTTAGGATGAACTCTGGGGCCAACGTCCTGACTTTC
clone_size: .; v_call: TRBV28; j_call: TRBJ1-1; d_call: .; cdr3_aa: CASKGQGMGTEAFF; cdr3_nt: TGTGCCAGCAAGGGCCAGGGTATGGGCACTGAAGCTTTCTTT
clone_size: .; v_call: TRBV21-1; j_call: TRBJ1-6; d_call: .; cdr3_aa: CASSKVVHEGGSYNSPLHF; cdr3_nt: TGTGCCAGCAGCAAAGTTGTCCACGAGGGAGGCTCCTATAATTCACCCCTCCACTTT
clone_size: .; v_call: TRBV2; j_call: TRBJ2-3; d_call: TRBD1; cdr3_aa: CASSGGTGVTDTQYF; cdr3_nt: TGTGCCAGCAGTGGGGGGACAGGGGTTACAGATACGCAGTATTTT
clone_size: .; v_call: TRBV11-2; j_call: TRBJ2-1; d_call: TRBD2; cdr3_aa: CASSLRRAGGNEQFF; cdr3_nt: TGTGCCAGCAGCTTACGTAGGGCGGGGGGGAATGAGCAGTTCTTC
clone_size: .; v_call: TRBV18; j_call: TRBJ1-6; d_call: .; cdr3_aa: CASSPTQGWDSPLHF; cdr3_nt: TGTGCCAGCTCACCGACGCAGGGTTGGGATTCACCCCTCCACTTT
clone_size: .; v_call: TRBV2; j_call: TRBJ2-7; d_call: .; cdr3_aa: CASSDSTVFVRTGAYEQYF; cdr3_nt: TGTGCCAGCAGTGACTCCACCGTCTTCGTCAGGACGGGCGCCTACGAGCAGTACTTC
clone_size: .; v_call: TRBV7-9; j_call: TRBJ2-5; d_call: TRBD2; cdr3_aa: CASSFGTSGGIQYF; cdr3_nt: TGTGCCAGCAGCTTTGGGACTAGCGGGGGCATCCAGTACTTC
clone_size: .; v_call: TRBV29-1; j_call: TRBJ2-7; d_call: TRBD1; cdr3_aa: CSAWTGPSYEQYF; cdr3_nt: TGCAGCGCCTGGACAGGGCCTTCCTACGAGCAGTACTTC
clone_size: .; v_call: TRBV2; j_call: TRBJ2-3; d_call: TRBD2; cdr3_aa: CASSESSGGVTDTQYF; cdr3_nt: TGTGCCAGCAGTGAAAGTAGCGGGGGGGTTACAGATACGCAGTATTTT
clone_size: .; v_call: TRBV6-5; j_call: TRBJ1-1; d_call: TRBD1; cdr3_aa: CASSLTGGVNTEAFF; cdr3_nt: TGTGCCAGCAGCCTAACAGGGGGAGTGAACACTGAAGCTTTCTTT
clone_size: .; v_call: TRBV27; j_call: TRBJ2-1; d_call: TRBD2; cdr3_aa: CASSLAGEYNEQFF; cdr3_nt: TGTGCCAGCTCACTAGCGGGGGAGTACAATGAGCAGTTCTTC
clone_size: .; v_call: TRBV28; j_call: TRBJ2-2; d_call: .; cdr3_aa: CASSLGGVNTGELFF; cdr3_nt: TGTGCCAGCAGTCTAGGCGGAGTGAACACCGGGGAGCTGTTTTTT
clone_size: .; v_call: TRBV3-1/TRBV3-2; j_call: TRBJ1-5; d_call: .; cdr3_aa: CASSMGGQLLEPQHF; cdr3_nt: TGTGCCAGCAGTATGGGAGGACAGCTTCTTGAGCCCCAGCATTTT
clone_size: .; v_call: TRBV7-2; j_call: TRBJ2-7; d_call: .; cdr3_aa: CASSLASQGYEQYF; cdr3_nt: TGTGCCAGCAGCTTAGCTTCTCAGGGCTACGAGCAGTACTTC
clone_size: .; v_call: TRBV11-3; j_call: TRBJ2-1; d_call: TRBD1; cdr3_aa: CASSLPGGYYNEQFF; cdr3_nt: TGTGCCAGCAGCTTACCAGGGGGCTACTACAATGAGCAGTTCTTC
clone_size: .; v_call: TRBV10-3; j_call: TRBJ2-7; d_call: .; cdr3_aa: CAISDGLSGEQYF; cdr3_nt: TGTGCCATCAGTGATGGGCTCAGTGGCGAGCAGTACTTC
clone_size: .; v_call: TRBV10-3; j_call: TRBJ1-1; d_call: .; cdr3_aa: CAISESGDEAFF; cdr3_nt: TGTGCCATCAGTGAGTCGGGGGATGAAGCTTTCTTT
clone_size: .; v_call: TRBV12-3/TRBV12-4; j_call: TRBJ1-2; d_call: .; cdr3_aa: CASSPTTGIGYTF; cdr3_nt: TGTGCCAGCAGCCCTACCACAGGGATCGGCTACACCTTC
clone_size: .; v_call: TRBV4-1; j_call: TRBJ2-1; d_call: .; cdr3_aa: CASSQVWRSGYNEQFF; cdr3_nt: TGCGCCAGCAGCCAAGTGTGGCGATCTGGGTACAATGAGCAGTTCTTC
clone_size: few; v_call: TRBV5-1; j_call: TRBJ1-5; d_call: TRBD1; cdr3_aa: CASRQGFGSNQPQHF; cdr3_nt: TGCGCCAGTCGACAGGGGTTTGGTAGCAATCAGCCCCAGCATTTT
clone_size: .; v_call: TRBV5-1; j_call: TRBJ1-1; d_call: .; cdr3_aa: CASSFINANTEAFF; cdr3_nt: TGCGCCAGCAGCTTTATAAACGCGAACACTGAAGCTTTCTTT
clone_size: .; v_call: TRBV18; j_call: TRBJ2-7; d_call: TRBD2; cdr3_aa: CASSPMGTSRTSGYEQYF; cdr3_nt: TGTGCCAGCTCACCAATGGGGACTTCACGGACTAGCGGCTACGAGCAGTACTTC
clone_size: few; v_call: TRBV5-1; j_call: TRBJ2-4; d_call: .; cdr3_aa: CASSLMGEPNIQYF; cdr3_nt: TGCGCCAGCAGCCTGATGGGGGAGCCCAACATTCAGTACTTC
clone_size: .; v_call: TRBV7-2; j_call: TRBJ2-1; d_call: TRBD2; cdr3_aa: CASSVPGLAPFRSYNEQFF; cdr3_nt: TGTGCCAGCAGCGTTCCGGGACTAGCGCCTTTCCGCTCCTACAATGAGCAGTTCTTC
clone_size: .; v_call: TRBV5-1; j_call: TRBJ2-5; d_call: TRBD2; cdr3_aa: CASSLSLAGNQETQYF; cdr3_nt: TGCGCCAGCAGCTTGAGCCTAGCGGGGAACCAAGAGACCCAGTACTTC
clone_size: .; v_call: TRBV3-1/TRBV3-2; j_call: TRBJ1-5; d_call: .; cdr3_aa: CASSQFRRDQPQHF; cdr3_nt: TGTGCCAGCAGCCAATTCCGCAGGGATCAGCCCCAGCATTTT
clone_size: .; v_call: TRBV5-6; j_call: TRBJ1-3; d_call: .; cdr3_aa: CASSLGPPGREGDTIYF; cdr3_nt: TGTGCCAGCAGCTTGGGGCCTCCCGGGAGGGAAGGCGACACCATATATTTT